This entry concerns a single T cell receptor (beta chain). V was pared by 10 bases and J by 5 bases, with 10 bases of the junction left unmatched. This CDR3 is built from 14 residues. Germline loops: CDR1 SGHVS, CDR2 FQNEAQ. Assay used: immunoSEQ multiplex PCR; TCRdb lists only in-frame clones, some missing. The data show several thousand clones, approximately 90% seen once. This record comes from a study of graft-versus-host responses after intestinal transplantation. Background on the study: Once they had received anti-thymocyte globulin induction, all recipients took tacrolimus and steroids for 2 to 4 years.

This chain uses TRBV7-8 with TRBJ2-1; 8 nucleotides line up with TRBD1. The specimen comprised PBMCs, sampled roughly 89 days after transplant. The sequence came from a human patient who received an intestinal transplant, so some T cells may come from the graft donor. CDR3 nucleotide sequence: TGTGCCACCAAGGGCGACAGGGGTGACAATGAGCAGTTCTTC. Translated, it gives CATKGDRGDNEQFF.